This T cell receptor beta chain was recorded in a study of human T cells and chemical hapten exposure. Time point indicated: patch test 3, about 24 weeks after DPC sensitization. Treatment here: therapeutic diphenylcyclopropenone sensitization with weekly scalp DPC. Using its own MiXCR run on the RACE reads, TCRdb lists one record per CDR3 protein. This table has about 190,000 distinct CDR3 sequences, around 23% appearing once. CDR1 LGHNA and CDR2 YNFKEQ come from the germline V gene. Trimming took 4 bases from V and 8 from J, leaving 14 bases between them. The CDR3 consists of 14 residues. This clonotype was seen a handful of times.

Specimen: whole blood, collected in connection with sensitization to the hapten diphenylcyclopropenone (DPC). This TCR was sampled from a woman between 40 and 50 years old with alopecia areata. Some clones in this sample may be carry-over from other donors' samples. The rearrangement uses TRBV4-2 and TRBJ1-4, with no clear D. CDR3 coding DNA: TGTGCCAGCAGCCCGGGAGCCACGCGGGAAAAACTGTTTTTT. Amino acids: CASSPGATREKLFF.